This T cell receptor beta chain was recovered during a study of blood T cell repertoires in COVID-19. Overall study: Samples representing acute and convalescent COVID-19 were sourced from the United States, Italy and Spain. PBMCs, B-cell-depleted T cells, or T cells provided the cDNA or gDNA that made up the material.

As originally analysed: The authors estimated nucleated cell counts from reference gene primer amplification. Clones were sequenced by immunoSEQ multiplex PCR, and TCRdb holds only the in-frame ones, with some missing. V and J calls and clone size are as listed in that table; D and trimming were resolved from the DNA. The data show under 90,000 clones, roughly 77% seen once. This clone was counted between two and nine times. Sequences were obtained from peripheral blood. This receptor was identified in a man aged 45-65 years with active or convalescent COVID-19.

CDR3 loop: CASRNSPVLQNTIYF. The CDR3, as DNA: TGCGCCAGCAGAAATTCCCCTGTTCTCCAGAACACCATATATTTT. The gene calls are TRBV5-1 and TRBJ1-3; no definite D call. The CDR3 is 15 amino acids. Looked up from germline, CDR1 is SGHRS and CDR2 is YFSETQ. Trimming pared 5 bases from V and 7 bases from J, leaving 19 bases between. The full variable domain, with the rest looked up from reference TRBV5-1 and TRBJ1-3, is KAGVTQTPRYLIKTRGQQVTLSCSPISGHRSVSWYQQTPGQGLQFLFEYFSETQRNKGNFPGRFSGRQFSNSRSEMNVSTLELGDSALYLCASRNSPVLQNTIYFGEGSWLTVV.